Here is one T cell receptor beta chain with its context. Libraries were prepared by immunoSEQ multiplex PCR; TCRdb keeps only in-frame clonotypes and omits some of them. The sample shows more than 95,000 clones, around 90% of them seen only once. The data derive from a study of blood T cell repertoires in COVID-19. The CDR3 sequence is 13 residues long. Trimming pared 4 bases from V and 8 bases from J, leaving 15 bases between. The V gene's germline CDR1 is SGHRS and CDR2 YFSETQ. Sequencing was done on a sample of peripheral blood. The clonotype was recovered from a human donor in a cohort sampled during active COVID-19. The chain is built from TRBV5-1 and TRBJ1-2; TRBD1 is a possible D gene (6 bases). The CDR3 DNA follows: TGCGCCAGCAGCCAGGGGACAAAGGAGGGCTACACCTTC. It yields the protein CASSQGTKEGYTF.